These 2 T cell receptor beta chains were all obtained from the same sample, sequenced in a study of blood T cell repertoires in COVID-19. Sequencing was performed with immunoSEQ multiplex PCR; in TCRdb, only in-frame clones are kept and a portion is missing. The sample has 65,000 to 70,000 clones, roughly 86% seen once; the top ten hold 16%. The sequenced sample was peripheral blood. Receptor source: a man aged 35 to 55 with COVID-19, enrolled during active disease.

Comment on this clone: Other nucleotide sequences in the sample specify the same CDR3. J is TRBJ1-1 and V is TRBV6-5; 8 bases match TRBD1. J lost 1 base, V lost 2 bases, and 3 bases had no gene match. The CDR3 runs 15 residues. In germline, CDR1 is MNHEY, CDR2 SVGAGI. DNA for the CDR3: TGTGCCAGCAGTTACCCCGGACAGGGGAACACTGAAGCTTTCTTT. Residues: CASSYPGQGNTEAFF.

The chain employs TRBV30 and TRBJ1-6, with D unclear. Trimming removed 0 bases at V and 11 bases at J, with 11 bases between. Looked up from germline, CDR1 is GTSNPN and CDR2 is SVGIG (reference sequence). This CDR3 has 13 residues. CDR3 DNA: TGTGCCTGGAGTGTCTTAGAGGGAACACCCCTCCACTTT. Protein: CAWSVLEGTPLHF.